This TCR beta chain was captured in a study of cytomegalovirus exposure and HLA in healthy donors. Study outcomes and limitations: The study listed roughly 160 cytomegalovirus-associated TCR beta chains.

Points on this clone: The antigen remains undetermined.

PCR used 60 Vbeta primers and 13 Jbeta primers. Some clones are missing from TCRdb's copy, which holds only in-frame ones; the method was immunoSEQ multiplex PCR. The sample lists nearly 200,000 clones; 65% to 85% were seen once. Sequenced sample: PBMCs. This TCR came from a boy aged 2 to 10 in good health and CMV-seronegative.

CDR3 sequence reads: CASSPGAGAGEQYF. CDR3 bases: TGTGCCAGCAGCCCAGGGGCGGGGGCGGGCGAGCAGTACTTC. The chain combines TRBV9 with TRBJ2-7; D may be TRBD2 (7 bases). The V end was cut by 4 bases, the J end by 6 bases, with 17 bases between. The CDR3 has 14 residues. Germline V lookup: CDR1 SGDLS, CDR2 YYNGEE.